Here is one T cell receptor beta chain with its context. Its cognate antigen is unknown. These data come from a study of CD8 T cells in Susac syndrome. Study-wide results and limits: It was acknowledged in the study that its TCR sequencing and HLA analysis involved a relatively small number of individuals.

The RNA input was roughly 0.45 to 1 ug, and it was reverse transcribed with random hexamers. Amplification of TCR beta CDR3 by immunoSEQ multiplex PCR spanned 54 Vbeta and 13 Jbeta. TCRdb fed the immunoSEQ multiplex PCR reads into MiXCR, producing one record per CDR3 protein. This table has 250,000 to 300,000 distinct CDR3 sequences, 70% to 90% appearing once. TEMRA cells were FACS-enriched, with CD8+ and CD4+ T cells isolated negatively. The germline gives CDR1 MNHEY, CDR2 SMNVEV (reference sequence). The CDR3 runs 13 residues. With V trimmed by 4 bases and J by 7 bases, 5 bases remained unmatched. Sequenced sample: CD8+ T cells from PBMCs. This TCR came from a human donor with multiple sclerosis. V usage is TRBV27 and J usage is TRBJ1-2; 8 nucleotides agree with TRBD1. CDR3 in DNA: TGTGCCAGCAGTTGGACAGGGTCGCGTGGCTACACCTTC. This translates into CASSWTGSRGYTF.